The 24 T cell receptor beta chains presented below share a single source sample, sequenced in a study of blood T cell repertoires in COVID-19. The method was immunoSEQ multiplex PCR; TCRdb's version includes in-frame clones alone and lacks a portion of them. The sample has over 70,000 clones, 70% to 85% seen once. The specimen sequenced was peripheral blood. These receptors were taken from a man in his 70s with acute or convalescent COVID-19.

The chain employs TRBV7-9 and TRBJ2-6, with D perhaps TRBD1 (5 bases). This CDR3 is 18 amino acids long. Trimming pared 0 bases from V and 1 base from J, leaving 13 bases between. Per germline, CDR1 SEHNR and CDR2 FQNEAQ (reference sequence). The CDR3 bases are TGTGCCAGCAGCTTAGCGGGGCAGGTCCCTTCTGGGGCCAACGTCCTGACTTTC. This encodes CASSLAGQVPSGANVLTF. Looking up the rest from reference TRBV7-9 and TRBJ2-6 gives the full variable domain: DTGVSQNPRHKITKRGQNVTFRCDPISEHNRLYWYRQTLGQGPEFLTYFQNEAQLEKSRLLSDRFSAERPKGSFSTLEIQRTEQGDSAMYLCASSLAGQVPSGANVLTFGAGSRLTVL.

This clone has just a few counts. The V gene is TRBV6-5, the J gene TRBJ2-3; 9 bases agree with TRBD1. Unmatched junction bases numbered 7, after V lost 7 bases and J lost 5 bases. Per the germline V gene, CDR1 is MNHEY and CDR2 is SVGAGI. CDR3 length: 14 residues. This chain's CDR3 is CASIGGTGRDTQYF. Written as DNA, the CDR3 is TGTGCCAGCATTGGGGGGACAGGGAGAGATACGCAGTATTTT.

This clone was counted a few times. This chain links TRBV6-5 with TRBJ1-4; D might be TRBD1 (6 bases). CDR3 length: 12 amino acids. Germline V CDR1 and CDR2: MNHEY, SVGAGI. Trimming shortened V by 8 bases and J by 7 bases, and 11 bases separated the two germline ends. Written as DNA, the CDR3 is TGTGCCAGCGGGGGGGGCGGTGAAAAACTGTTTTTT. It is translated as CASGGGGEKLFF.

The gene calls are TRBV25-1 and TRBJ1-4; D is possibly TRBD1 (5 bases). There are 15 residues in the CDR3. In germline, CDR1 is MGHDK, CDR2 SYGVNS. Trimming removed 2 bases at V and 8 bases at J, with 15 bases between. CDR3 DNA: TGTGCCAGCAGTGAAGCAAGGGGCCCTAGGGAAAAACTGTTTTTT. Amino acid sequence: CASSEARGPREKLFF.

The rearrangement joins TRBV4-1 to TRBJ1-1, with TRBD1 matching 9 bases. There are 16 residues in the CDR3. The V and J ends lost 3 bases and 5 bases, in that order; junction bases with no gene match: 10. Germline CDR1 reads MGHRA; CDR2 reads YSYEKL. The CDR3 DNA reads TGCGCCAGCAGCCATCCAGGCTCGGGACAGGGAACTGAAGCTTTCTTT. Translation gives CASSHPGSGQGTEAFF.

The chain links TRBV2 to TRBJ2-3; TRBD1 aligns across 8 bases. This CDR3 has 15 residues. From germline, CDR1 is SNHLY and CDR2 FYNNEI. With 3 bases clipped from V and 6 bases from J, the junction kept 8 bases outside the gene matches. CDR3 protein: CASSERQGFRDTQYF. The CDR3 coding sequence is TGTGCCAGCAGTGAGCGACAGGGGTTTAGGGATACGCAGTATTTT.

A single count supports this clone. CDR3 protein: CASSVQAYEQFF. The DNA of the CDR3 is TGTGCCAGCAGCGTTCAGGCGTATGAGCAGTTCTTC. The J gene is TRBJ2-1, the V gene TRBV3-1 (or the pseudogene TRBV3-2); unclear D gene. V was trimmed by 5 bases and J by 8 bases, leaving 10 bases between them. The length of the CDR3 is 12 residues. The V gene's germline CDR1 is LGHDT and CDR2 YNNKEL (reference sequence).

The rearrangement joins TRBV7-9 to TRBJ2-1, with D perhaps TRBD1 (7 bases). V lost 5 bases and J lost 6, with 11 bases in between. This CDR3 region has 13 residues. Germline assignment: CDR1 SEHNR and CDR2 FQNEAQ (reference sequence). The CDR3 DNA reads as TGTGCCAGCAGCGGAGGGACAGCCAATGAGCAGTTCTTC. It encodes CASSGGTANEQFF.

The chain recombines TRBV7-8 with TRBJ1-6, with 7 bases aligning to TRBD1. There are 17 residues in the CDR3. After removal of 1 base from V and 7 bases from J, the junction contained 10 bases not matched to a gene. Germline V gives CDR1 SGHVS, CDR2 FQNEAQ. This CDR3 reads CASSLGGDSLPNSPLHF. CDR3 coding DNA: TGTGCCAGCAGCTTAGGAGGGGACAGTCTACCCAATTCACCCCTCCACTTT.

This clone occurred many times. V usage is TRBV10-1 and J usage is TRBJ2-7; TRBD1 might be the D (5 bases). Germline loops: CDR1 WNHNN, CDR2 SYGVQD (reference sequence). V was trimmed by 8 bases and J by 3 bases, leaving 8 bases between them. This CDR3 contains 11 residues. The CDR3 loop reads CASGADYEQYV. CDR3 in DNA: TGCGCCAGCGGGGCGGACTACGAGCAGTACGTC.

This clone was counted a single time. This chain uses TRBV3-1 (or the pseudogene TRBV3-2) with TRBJ2-1; 7 bases fit TRBD2. There are 16 residues in the CDR3. Germline CDR1 and CDR2: LGHDT and YNNKEL (reference sequence). With V trimmed by 2 bases and J by 3 bases, 7 bases remained unmatched. The CDR3 spells CASSQKREAGYNEQFF. The CDR3 nucleotides read TGTGCCAGCAGCCAAAAACGGGAGGCCGGCTACAATGAGCAGTTCTTC.

The genes are TRBV10-1 and TRBJ2-2; D ambiguous. The germline V gene encodes CDR1 WNHNN and CDR2 SYGVQD (reference sequence). CDR3 length equals 13 residues. V lost 4 bases and J lost 3, with 6 bases in between. The CDR3 DNA is TGCGCCAGCAGTGGAGCCGACACCGGGGAGCTGTTTTTT. This sequence encodes CASSGADTGELFF.

This clone came up a few times. The CDR3 reads CASSSTGGLDDGYTF. The DNA for the CDR3 is TGTGCCAGCAGTTCTACAGGGGGTCTGGATGATGGCTACACCTTC. The rearrangement uses TRBV7-9 and TRBJ1-2; 8 bases are shared with TRBD1. This CDR3 comprises 15 residues. J lost 6 bases, V lost 6 bases, and 12 bases had no gene match. Germline-derived CDR1 and CDR2 are SEHNR and FQNEAQ (reference sequence).

This chain connects TRBV21-1 to TRBJ2-1; the DNA was not used to check the table's D call, TRBD1. TRBV21-1 corresponds to a pseudogene. CDR3 length: 18 residues. CDR3 DNA sequence: TGTGCCAGCAGCATCCTCACAACAGGGGCCGTCCCCTACAATGAGCAGTTCTTC. This translates into CASSILTTGAVPYNEQFF.

The sample holds one count of this clone. The rearrangement uses TRBV7-2 and TRBJ1-2, with 8 bases fitting TRBD1. Germline trimming cut 2 bases from V and 6 bases from J; bases unmatched to any gene: 8. Germline assignment: CDR1 SGHTA and CDR2 FQGNSA. The CDR3 sequence is 15 residues long. This chain's CDR3 is CASSLLLGQGDGYTF. In DNA form, the CDR3 reads TGTGCCAGCAGCTTACTCCTCGGACAGGGTGATGGCTACACCTTC.

This clone has just one count. The chain combines TRBV24-1 with TRBJ2-5; 7 bases fit TRBD1. Germline V gene sequence: CDR1 KGHDR, CDR2 SFDVKD. The CDR3 has 15 residues. V was pared by 6 bases and J by 4 bases, with 10 bases of the junction left unmatched. CDR3 in DNA: TGTGCCACCAGTCAGGAGGCAGGGGGTACAGAGACCCAGTACTTC. It translates to CATSQEAGGTETQYF.

This clone was seen more than once but under ten times. The chain joins TRBV5-1 to TRBJ2-7; no reliable D call. CDR1 is SGHRS, CDR2 YFSETQ, per germline. V was shortened by 0 bases and J by 1 base, with 11 bases between the two germline ends. The CDR3 consists of 15 residues. The CDR3 DNA reads as TGCGCCAGCAGCTTGGCCCCCACGGGTTCCTACGAGCAGTACTTC. The encoded protein is CASSLAPTGSYEQYF. The whole variable domain, filled in from reference TRBV5-1 and TRBJ2-7, reads KAGVTQTPRYLIKTRGQQVTLSCSPISGHRSVSWYQQTPGQGLQFLFEYFSETQRNKGNFPGRFSGRQFSNSRSEMNVSTLELGDSALYLCASSLAPTGSYEQYFGPGTRLTVT.

The V gene is TRBV7-9, the J gene TRBJ2-3; TRBD2 aligns across 8 bases. The CDR3 loop spans 17 amino acids. Germline CDR1 reads SEHNR; CDR2 reads FQNEAQ (reference sequence). Unmatched junction bases numbered 9, after V lost 0 bases and J lost 4 bases. The chain's CDR3 is CASSLAYQRGWPDTQYF. CDR3 DNA: TGTGCCAGCAGCTTAGCGTACCAGCGGGGGTGGCCAGATACGCAGTATTTT.

This clone was picked up a small number of times. The V gene is TRBV5-1, the J gene TRBJ1-3; the D gene is possibly TRBD1 (6 bases). Germline assignment: CDR1 SGHRS and CDR2 YFSETQ. CDR3 length: 16 residues. V was trimmed by 4 bases and J by 0 bases, leaving 14 bases between them. CDR3 sequence reads: CASSQQGPGSGNTIYF. CDR3 bases: TGCGCCAGCAGCCAACAGGGCCCGGGCTCTGGAAACACCATATATTTT.

This rearrangement joins TRBV19 to TRBJ2-7; possible D gene TRBD2, 5 bases. The CDR3 has 16 residues. From germline, CDR1 is LNHDA and CDR2 SQIVND (reference sequence). The V gene lost 6 bases and the J gene lost 3 bases, with 21 bases spanning the gap. This CDR3 reads CASRPTHSSSYYEQYF. Written as DNA, the CDR3 is TGTGCCAGTAGGCCAACCCATTCTAGCTCTTACTACGAGCAGTACTTC.

J is TRBJ1-5 and V is TRBV7-2; TRBD1 aligns across 10 bases. Unmatched junction bases numbered 7, after V lost 3 bases and J lost 2 bases. From germline, CDR1 is SGHTA and CDR2 FQGNSA. The CDR3 is 17 residues long. This chain's CDR3 is CASSLGQGSGRNQPQHF. The DNA for the CDR3 is TGTGCCAGCAGCTTGGGACAGGGGTCGGGTCGCAATCAGCCCCAGCATTTT.

The chain employs TRBV7-9 and TRBJ2-1; 7 nucleotides align to TRBD1. After removal of 4 bases from V and 7 bases from J, the junction contained 1 base not matched to a gene. This CDR3 has 12 amino acids. Per germline, CDR1 SEHNR and CDR2 FQNEAQ (reference sequence). CDR3 DNA sequence: TGTGCCAGCAGCTCAGGGGGAAATGAGCAGTTCTTC. Protein: CASSSGGNEQFF.

The chain couples TRBV19 to TRBJ1-3; 9 bases line up with TRBD1. This CDR3 has 16 residues. V gave up 3 bases and J gave up 0 bases; unmatched junction bases: 3. Germline V gene lookup returns CDR1 LNHDA and CDR2 SQIVND (reference sequence). The CDR3, as DNA: TGTGCCAGTAGTATTGGGACAGGGTTCTCTGGAAACACCATATATTTT. Its protein product is CASSIGTGFSGNTIYF.

The chain combines TRBV6-5 with TRBJ1-2; TRBD1 aligns across 9 bases. The V and J ends lost 5 bases and 4 bases, in that order; junction bases with no gene match: 8. Germline V CDR1 and CDR2: MNHEY, SVGAGI. This CDR3 is built from 15 residues. This CDR3 is CASSHGQGRGYGYTF. DNA of the CDR3: TGTGCCAGCAGTCACGGACAGGGGCGAGGCTATGGCTACACCTTC.